This entry lists 17 T cell receptor beta chains sequenced from one sample in a study of human T cells and chemical hapten exposure. TCRdb used MiXCR to reprocess the RACE reads, holding one entry per CDR3 protein. The data hold tens of thousands of distinct CDR3 sequences, with around 7% observed a single time. This sample's time point: pre-sensitization, week 0. Treatment in this sample: therapeutic diphenylcyclopropenone sensitization with weekly scalp DPC. The sequenced sample was whole blood, obtained in connection with sensitization to the hapten diphenylcyclopropenone (DPC). The receptors were sampled from a woman aged 25-40 years with alopecia areata. Some clones in this sample may be carry-over from other donors' samples.

This clonotype was counted at least ten times. The rearrangement uses TRBV2 and TRBJ1-2; D is possibly TRBD1 (6 bases). The germline V gene has CDR1 SNHLY and CDR2 FYNNEI. CDR3 length: 13 residues. The germline V and J ends were trimmed by 4 bases and 5 bases, with 11 bases remaining between them. CDR3 sequence reads: CASSAGAAYGYTF. The CDR3 region has the DNA TGTGCCAGCAGTGCAGGGGCCGCATATGGCTACACCTTC.

This clonotype was detected ten times or more. The chain links TRBV27 to TRBJ2-2; D perhaps matches TRBD2 (5 bases). From germline, CDR1 is MNHEY and CDR2 SMNVEV (reference sequence). Trimming removed 6 bases at V and 2 bases at J, with 10 bases between. The CDR3 extends over 14 amino acids. The chain's CDR3 is CASRNGVNTGELFF. The CDR3 nucleotides are TGTGCCAGCAGGAACGGGGTAAACACCGGGGAGCTGTTTTTT.

The chain is built from TRBV9 and TRBJ1-3; D uncertain. The CDR3 is 17 residues long. V lost 4 bases and J lost 5, with 22 bases in between. Germline V gives CDR1 SGDLS, CDR2 YYNGEE. In nucleotides, the CDR3 is TGTGCCAGCAGCTCCTCACCGCACGCATCCGAGAGAAACACCATATATTTT. Translation: CASSSSPHASERNTIYF.

In this sample, this clonotype turned up many times. This chain connects TRBV7-2 to TRBJ2-3; 7 bases agree with TRBD1. Per germline, CDR1 SGHTA and CDR2 FQGNSA. Losses at the gene ends were 0 bases for V and 2 bases for J; bases not matched to a gene: 8. The CDR3 consists of 17 residues. CDR3 loop: CASSLASTGDLTDTQYF. In nucleotides, the CDR3 is TGTGCCAGCAGCTTAGCCAGTACAGGGGACCTCACAGATACGCAGTATTTT.

This clonotype was observed many times. The chain combines TRBV3-1 with TRBJ2-7; D is unclear. Trimming pared 0 bases from V and 3 bases from J, leaving 3 bases between. Germline-derived CDR1 and CDR2 are LGHDT and YNNKEL (reference sequence). This CDR3 contains 12 residues. CDR3 sequence: CASSQEGYEQYF. CDR3 sequence (DNA): TGTGCCAGCAGCCAAGAGGGCTACGAGCAGTACTTC.

This clonotype was detected ten times or more. This sequence joins TRBV3-1 and TRBJ2-2; D is unclear. The CDR3 is 13 residues long. V dropped 4 bases and J dropped 7 bases, with 10 bases sitting between them. In germline, CDR1 is LGHDT, CDR2 YNNKEL (reference sequence). CDR3 loop: CASSLQGSGELFF. The CDR3 coding sequence is TGTGCCAGCAGCCTACAAGGAAGCGGGGAGCTGTTTTTT.

This clonotype was seen many times. The chain links TRBV10-3 to TRBJ1-2; a possible D gene is TRBD1 (5 bases). This CDR3 is built from 13 residues. Trimming removed 4 bases at V and 6 bases at J, with 12 bases between. Germline V lookup: CDR1 ENHRY, CDR2 SYGVKD. CDR3 nucleotides: TGTGCCATCAGTGCAGGGCGCGAGGATGGCTACACCTTC. It yields the protein CAISAGREDGYTF.

The table lists this clonotype with many counts. The chain uses TRBV7-9 and TRBJ1-4; unclear D gene. Germline V lookup: CDR1 SEHNR, CDR2 FQNEAQ (reference sequence). Trimming removed 3 bases from V and 5 bases from J, with 7 bases in between. The CDR3 has 13 amino acids. CDR3 nucleotides: TGTGCCAGCAGCTTCCCCCCCAATGAAAAACTGTTTTTT. Translated, it gives CASSFPPNEKLFF.

The rearrangement joins TRBV25-1 to TRBJ1-6; TRBD1 agrees at 9 bases. CDR1 is MGHDK, CDR2 SYGVNS, per germline. V dropped 6 bases and J dropped 5; count of bases not matched to a gene: 8. CDR3 length equals 16 residues. CDR3 loop: CASSELGTGNNSPLHF. The DNA for the CDR3 is TGTGCCAGCAGCGAACTAGGGACAGGGAATAATTCACCCCTCCACTTT.

The table lists this clonotype with a few counts. This sequence joins TRBV6-6 and TRBJ1-5; tentatively, D is TRBD1 (6 bases). V lost 0 bases, J lost 6 bases, and 12 bases lay in between. In germline, CDR1 is MNHNY, CDR2 SVGAGI (reference sequence). The CDR3 consists of 15 residues. As DNA, the CDR3 is TGTGCCAGCAGTTACTCCCTACAGGGAAGTCAGCCCCAGCATTTT. Translated, it gives CASSYSLQGSQPQHF.

About this clonotype: A much larger clone is a single base away; this may be a read error. The chain links TRBV25-1 to TRBJ2-5; no clear D gene. Germline CDR1 and CDR2: MGHDK and SYGVNS. Trimming stripped 2 bases from V and 1 base from J, with 5 bases between. CDR3 length: 13 amino acids. The CDR3 sequence: CASSELRQETQYF. In DNA, the CDR3 is TGTGCCAGCAGTGAACTTCGCCAAGAGACCCAGTACTTC.

CDR3 nucleotide sequence: TGCGCCAGCAGCTTGGGCCCGGGACAGGGGAGACAGCCCCAGCATTTT. Its translation is CASSLGPGQGRQPQHF. V gene TRBV5-1 combines with J gene TRBJ1-5, with 10 bases aligning to TRBD1. The CDR3 length is 16 residues. Looked up from germline, CDR1 is SGHRS and CDR2 is YFSETQ. The junction had 7 bases not matched to a gene; V was cut back by 0 bases and J by 7 bases.

J is TRBJ2-1 and V is TRBV20-1; 8 bases align to TRBD2. With 5 bases clipped from V and 7 bases from J, the junction kept 7 bases outside the gene matches. The CDR3 is 13 amino acids. Per germline, CDR1 DFQATT and CDR2 SNEGSKA (reference sequence). The CDR3 DNA sequence: TGCAGTGCTCCCGGACTAGCTGGTAATGAGCAGTTCTTC. Protein sequence: CSAPGLAGNEQFF.

This clonotype was observed many times. The chain recombines TRBV11-3 with TRBJ2-1, with 7 bases that match TRBD2. Germline V gene lookup returns CDR1 SGHNT and CDR2 YENEEA. Trimming took 0 bases from V and 9 from J; bases not matched to a gene: 5. This CDR3 contains 14 residues. Here the CDR3 reads CASSLELGGGEQFF. As DNA, the CDR3 is TGTGCCAGCAGCTTAGAACTTGGCGGGGGTGAGCAGTTCTTC.

This clonotype was detected many times. CDR3 residues: CASSLAGVEAFF. CDR3 in DNA: TGTGCCAGCAGCTTAGCGGGTGTTGAAGCTTTCTTT. The rearrangement links TRBV7-6 to TRBJ1-1, with D hard to call. V was pared by 0 bases and J by 7 bases, with 6 bases between. The CDR3 contains 12 residues. Germline V gives CDR1 SGHVS, CDR2 FNYEAQ. Full variable domain (outside the CDR3, taken from reference TRBV7-6 and TRBJ1-1): GAGVSQSPRYKVTKRGQDVALRCDPISGHVSLYWYRQALGQGPEFLTYFNYEAQQDKSGLPNDRFSAERPEGSISTLTIQRTEQRDSAMYRCASSLAGVEAFFGQGTRLTVV.

This clonotype came up a few times. The chain employs TRBV7-6 and TRBJ1-3; possibly TRBD1 for D (6 bases). V lost 1 base and J 4 bases, leaving 14 bases between the germline ends. This CDR3 region has 16 residues. Germline V gene lookup returns CDR1 SGHVS and CDR2 FNYEAQ. CDR3 coding DNA: TGTGCCAGCAGCTTAGTATTCCCGGACAGAGGAAACACCATATATTTT. This codes for CASSLVFPDRGNTIYF.

There are many counts of this clonotype. The rearrangement links TRBV5-4 to TRBJ1-1, with a tentative D call TRBD1 (5 bases). From germline, CDR1 is SGHNT and CDR2 YYREEE (reference sequence). The V end lost 5 bases, the J end lost 3 bases, and 17 bases lay between the germline ends. This CDR3 is 15 amino acids long. CDR3 sequence reads: CASSSGSSGYTEAFF. The CDR3 coding sequence is TGTGCCAGCAGTTCAGGGTCGTCAGGTTACACTGAAGCTTTCTTT.